This T cell receptor (beta chain) derives from a study of blood T cell repertoires in COVID-19. Under the authors' procedure: Quantification of nucleated cells was approximated via reference gene primer amplification. The assay was immunoSEQ multiplex PCR, and TCRdb's table has in-frame clones only and misses some. D and trimming come from the DNA, and the V and J calls and clone size come from that table. This sample carries around 130,000 clones, roughly 82% of them seen once, and the ten largest clones take 12%. The count of this clone is one. The source material was peripheral blood. This TCR derives from a human donor in a cohort sampled during active COVID-19.

This CDR3 reads CASSLGDRGIQTLHF. The CDR3 DNA reads TGTGCCAGCAGCTTGGGGGACAGGGGAATTCAAACCCTCCACTTT. The genes are TRBV5-6 and TRBJ1-6, with 10 bases that match TRBD1. The CDR3 length is 15 residues. The V segment lost 0 bases and the J segment 14 bases; nucleotides outside the gene matches: 8. Germline V gene lookup returns CDR1 SGHDT and CDR2 YYEEEE.